This record covers a single T cell receptor beta chain. Its antigen is unknown. Base-call qualities are not available, and no considerably larger clone is one nucleotide away. The sample comes from a study of beta chain features in type 1 diabetes (dated by TCRdb to the late 2010s). With regard to the full study: Mean age, gender distribution, total cell number and subset yield did not differ between patients and healthy donors. Regulatory and stem cell-like memory subsets were isolated from only 8 patients and 8 healthy donors, whereas naive and central memory subsets came from all 30 or so donors. The study compared the TCRB repertoires of sorted circulating CD4+ T cell subsets in recently diagnosed type 1 diabetes patients with those in matched healthy donors. A total of 100 million to 110 million sorted cells were examined across all samples, and a strong correlation was observed between cell number per subset and RNA yield. Overall results and qualifications from the work: Because small numbers of individuals were included in the HLA sub-analyses, any influence of HLA type on TCRB rearrangement was left unresolved. Because cDNA was sequenced instead of genomic DNA, highly expressing activated cells could be over-represented, though the groups showed no difference in activation or CD3 levels. Fewer insertions and more nucleotide deletions at VDJ recombination sites were observed in patients with type 1 diabetes, implying thymic rearrangement abnormalities. Shorter templates might have been favored by PCR, but patient and control samples were amplified and corrected together, so both groups would have been affected equally by any skew. Type 1 diabetes patients showed a moderate but significant shortening of TCRB CDR3 length in all four CD4+ subsets. Naive, central memory and regulatory TCRB repertoires appeared more similar among patients than among healthy donors.

All of the isolated RNA was reverse transcribed with the High Capacity cDNA Reverse Transcription Kit, so expressed TCRB transcripts were sequenced. Deep immunoSEQ sequencing was performed on naive, central memory and regulatory T cell samples, with an average of roughly 4 million total reads per sample. After sorted cells were lysed in RLT buffer, RNA was extracted with DNase-treated RNeasy Micro or Mini kits, with the choice depending on cell number. To prevent cross-contamination, each cell subset was processed individually, whereas patient and healthy donor samples were processed jointly. The immunoSEQ multiplex PCR was used to amplify TCRB sequences from cDNA, yielding 87-bp fragments that span the CDR3 region. Sequencing of the amplicons was performed on the Illumina HiSeq platform. In the paper's pipeline: PCR bias was corrected computationally using synthetic template baselines, and reads within Hamming distance 2 were collapsed, with unmergeable singletons discarded. Reads were aligned against IMGT to assign V, D and J genes, CDR3 length and insertions or deletions at six rearrangement sites. Within each subset, clonotype counts were normalized to sorted cell number, and only after that were true diversity and Gini coefficients computed with the tcR R package. The overlap coefficient, calculated on TCRB nucleotide sequences, was used to measure repertoire sharing. In TCRdb, the immuneACCESS table is reduced to in-frame sequences with V and J assigned. These tables do not hold every clone; where another copy was compared, an unresolved V gene accounts for under half, and the others remain unexplained. D and trimming were read from the DNA, whereas the V and J calls and clone size are those reported in that table. The sample table lists more than 60,000 clones, over 50% of them with a count of one. The top ten clonotypes cover about 2.2% of the sample.

The germline V gene (reference sequence) specifies SGHNT as CDR1 and YYREEE as CDR2. The CDR3 runs 12 amino acids, cysteine and phenylalanine included. The CDR3 DNA has 36 bases and is translated from base 1. Germline trimming amounts to 0 bases on V and 10 bases on J, with 3 as the count of junction bases outside the gene matches. From each donor, a single peripheral blood sample of around 0.12 L on average was drawn into heparinised tubes. Naive, central memory, regulatory and stem cell-like memory CD4+ T cells were sorted on a BD FACSAria II using a panel including CD45RO, CCR7, CD25, CD127, CD95 and CD27. A purity above 98% was achieved for all sorted populations. PBMCs were separated immediately by Lymphoprep density gradient centrifugation and were stained directly, without being cultured. To minimize batch effects, samples were stained and sorted in pairs, one healthy donor with one patient per experiment.

The sample comprised Tregs from blood. The cell subset or site label, as the study defines it: regulatory CD4+ T cells. Recombination linked TRBV5-4 to TRBJ1-1; a stretch of 7 junction bases matches TRBD1. This sequence originates from a woman aged 18-29 years in good health. The CDR3 has the sequence CASSLEGGPAFF. The DNA sequence is given as TGTGCCAGCAGCTTGGAAGGGGGCCCAGCTTTCTTT.